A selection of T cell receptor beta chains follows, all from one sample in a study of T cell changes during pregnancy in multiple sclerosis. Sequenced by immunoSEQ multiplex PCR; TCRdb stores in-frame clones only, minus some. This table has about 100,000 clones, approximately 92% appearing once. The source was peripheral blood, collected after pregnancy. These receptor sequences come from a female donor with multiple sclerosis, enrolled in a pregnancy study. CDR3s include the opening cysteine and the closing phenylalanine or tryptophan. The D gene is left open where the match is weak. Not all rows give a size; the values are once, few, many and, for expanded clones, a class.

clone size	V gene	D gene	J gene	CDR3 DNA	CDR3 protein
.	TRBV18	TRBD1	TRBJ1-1	TGTGCCAGCTCACCGGAAAACAGGGGCCCCGATTGGAACACTGAAGCTTTCTTT	CASSPENRGPDWNTEAFF
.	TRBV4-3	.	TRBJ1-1	TGCGCCAGCAGACGGGAAGACGAGGGATACACTGAAGCTTTCTTT	CASRREDEGYTEAFF
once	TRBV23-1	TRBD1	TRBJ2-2	TGCGCCAGCCCACCCAGGCCCAACAGGGGGCAGTTACCCGGGGAGCTGTTTTTT	CASPPRPNRGQLPGELFF
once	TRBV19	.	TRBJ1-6	TGTGCCAGTGGGGGGGCCGGGGTGGATAATTCACCCCTCCACTTT	CASGGAGVDNSPLHF
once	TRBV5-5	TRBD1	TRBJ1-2	TGTGCCAGCAGCTTTGGACAGGGGAAATATGGCTACACCTTC	CASSFGQGKYGYTF
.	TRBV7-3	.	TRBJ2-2	TGTGCCAGCAGCCCGACCGGGACAATCAACACCGGGGAGCTGTTTTTT	CASSPTGTINTGELFF
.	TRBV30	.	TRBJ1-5	TGTGCCTGGGGGGACACCGCCTTGAAGCCCCAGCATTTT	CAWGDTALKPQHF
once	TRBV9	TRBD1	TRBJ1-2	TGTGCCAGCAGCTTAACAGGGGTGAACTATGGCTACACCTTC	CASSLTGVNYGYTF
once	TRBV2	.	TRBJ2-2	TGTGCCAGCAGCGAACAACCTTCGGGCGGGGAGCTGTTTTTT	CASSEQPSGGELFF
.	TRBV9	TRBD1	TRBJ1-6	TGTGCCAGCAGCGCAGGGACAGGTTATAATTCACCCCTCCACTTT	CASSAGTGYNSPLHF
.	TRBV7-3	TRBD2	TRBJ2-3	TGTGCCAGCAGCTCACGGACTAGCGGAGATACGCAGTATTTT	CASSSRTSGDTQYF
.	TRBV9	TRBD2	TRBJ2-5	TGTGCCAGCAGCAGAGGACTAGCGGGGGGCCGCTTTGAAACCCAGTACTTC	CASSRGLAGGRFETQYF
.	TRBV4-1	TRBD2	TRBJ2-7	TGCGCCAGCAGCCAAGAAGTGGGCGGGGGGGCGTACGAGCAGTACTTC	CASSQEVGGGAYEQYF
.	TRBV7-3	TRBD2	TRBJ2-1	TGTGCCAGCAGCCACCTCGGGGGGGTTCACAATGAGCAGTTCTTC	CASSHLGGVHNEQFF
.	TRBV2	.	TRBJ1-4	TGTGCCAGCAGTTTAGACAGGTTGGAAAAACTGTTTTTT	CASSLDRLEKLFF
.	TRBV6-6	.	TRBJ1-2	TGTGCCAGCTGCCTCGGGGGGGAGGATTGTGGCTACACCTTC	CASCLGGEDCGYTF
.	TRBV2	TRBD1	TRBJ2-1	TGTGCCAGCAGTGGGACAGGGGGGTCCTACAATGAGCAGTTCTTC	CASSGTGGSYNEQFF
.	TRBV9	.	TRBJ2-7	TGTGCCAGCAGCCTAGCTGGCAGCTACGAGCAGTACTTC	CASSLAGSYEQYF
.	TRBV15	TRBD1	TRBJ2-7	TGTGCCACCAGCAGGGGCCAGGGACAGGGGGCGTACGAGCAGTACTTC	CATSRGQGQGAYEQYF
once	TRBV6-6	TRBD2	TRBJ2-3	TGTGCCAGCACCGACTCGGGGGGTCGTTCCACAGATACGCAGTATTTT	CASTDSGGRSTDTQYF
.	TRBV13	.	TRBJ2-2	TGTGCCAGCAGCTTAGAAGGTTCGGGGAACACCGGGGAGCTGTTTTTT	CASSLEGSGNTGELFF
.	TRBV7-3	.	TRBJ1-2	TGTGCCAGCAGCTTAGTACCACCTCGGGAGGGGCCGTTAGCTAACTATGGCTACACCTTC	CASSLVPPREGPLANYGYTF
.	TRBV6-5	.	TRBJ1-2	TGTGCCAGCAGTTCACAGGGCGGTTCCTTCTATGGCTACACCTTC	CASSSQGGSFYGYTF
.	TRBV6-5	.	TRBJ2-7	TGTGCCAGCAGTTACTCGGGGCCGAGCACCTCCTACGAGCAGTACTTC	CASSYSGPSTSYEQYF
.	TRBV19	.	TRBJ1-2	TGTGCCAGTACAAGCTCTACTTCCTGGACAACTAACTATGGCTACACCTTC	CASTSSTSWTTNYGYTF
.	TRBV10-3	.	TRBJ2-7	TGTGCCATCAGTGATAGGACGGGAAGCTACGAGCAGTACTTC	CAISDRTGSYEQYF
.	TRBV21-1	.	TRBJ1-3	TGTGCCAGCTATACCATGTGGAACAGTACCCACTCTGGAAACACCATATATTTT	CASYTMWNSTHSGNTIYF
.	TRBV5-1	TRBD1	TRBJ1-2	TGCGCCAGCAGCTTGGGGACAGGAAGACTCTATGGCTACACCTTC	CASSLGTGRLYGYTF
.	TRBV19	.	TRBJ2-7	TGTGCCAGTAGTATATGGTCGGGGGACGAGCAGTACTTC	CASSIWSGDEQYF
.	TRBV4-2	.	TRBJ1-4	TGTGCCAGCAGCCAACAAAAGACCGGGAAACTGTTTTTT	CASSQQKTGKLFF
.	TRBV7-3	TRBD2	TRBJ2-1	TGTGCCAGCAGCTCCCTCATGGCCGGGACTAGCGGGAACAATGAGCAGTTCTTC	CASSSLMAGTSGNNEQFF
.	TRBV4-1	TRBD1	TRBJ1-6	TGCGCCAGCAGCCGTCTACAGGGGACCCCCAATTCACCCCTCCACTTT	CASSRLQGTPNSPLHF
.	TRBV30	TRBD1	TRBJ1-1	TGTGCCTGGAACAGGGGCGTGAACACTGAAGCTTTCTTT	CAWNRGVNTEAFF
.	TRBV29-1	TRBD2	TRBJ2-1	TGCAGCGTTGGAGGACTAGCGGGAGGGTTATACAATGAGCAGTTCTTC	CSVGGLAGGLYNEQFF
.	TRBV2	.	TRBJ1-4	TGTGCCAGCAGTGCCGCGCCGACTGGAAAACTGTTTTTT	CASSAAPTGKLFF
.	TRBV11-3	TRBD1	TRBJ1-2	TGTGCCAGCAGCCACAACAGGGGGTTATTGGACTATGGCTACACCTTC	CASSHNRGLLDYGYTF
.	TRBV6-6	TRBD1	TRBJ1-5	TGTGCCAGCAGTTACTGGACAGGGTCCAATCAGCCCCAGCATTTT	CASSYWTGSNQPQHF
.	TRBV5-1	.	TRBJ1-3	TGCGCCAGCAGCTTCGGGGGGCTTACTGGAAACACCATATATTTT	CASSFGGLTGNTIYF
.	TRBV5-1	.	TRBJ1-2	TGCGCCAGCAGCGGTAATCAGGGGAACTATGGCTACACCTTC	CASSGNQGNYGYTF
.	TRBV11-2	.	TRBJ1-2	TGTGCCAGCAGCCATTATGCCCTGGCGGACTATGGCTACACCTTC	CASSHYALADYGYTF
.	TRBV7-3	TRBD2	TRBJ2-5	TGTGCCAGCAGCTCCCCTAAACCTACTAGCGGGGGGTGGCAAGAGACCCAGTACTTC	CASSSPKPTSGGWQETQYF
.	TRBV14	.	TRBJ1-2	TGTGCCAGCAGCCAGCAGGGTATCTATGGCTACACCTTC	CASSQQGIYGYTF
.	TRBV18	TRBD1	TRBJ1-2	TGTGCCAGCTCACCATTGGGACAGAACTATGGCTACACCTTC	CASSPLGQNYGYTF
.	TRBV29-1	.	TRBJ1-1	TGCAGCGTTGGATTGTGGCAGAACACTGAAGCTTTCTTT	CSVGLWQNTEAFF
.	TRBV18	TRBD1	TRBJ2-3	TGTGCCAGCTCGCCTGACAGGGGGCGAGGCACAGATACGCAGTATTTT	CASSPDRGRGTDTQYF
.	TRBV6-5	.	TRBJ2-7	TGTGCCAGCAAAGGAGTTTACGAGCAGTACTTC	CASKGVYEQYF
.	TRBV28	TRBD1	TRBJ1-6	TGTGCCAGCAGTTCGCAAAGACAGGGGTCCCTGTCACCCCTCCACTTT	CASSSQRQGSLSPLHF
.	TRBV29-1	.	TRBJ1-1	TGCAGCGTTGAGGGGCAGCTAATAAATGAAGCTTTCTTT	CSVEGQLINEAFF
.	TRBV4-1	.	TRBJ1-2	TGCGCCAGCAGCTTTCAAGGGGCGGATAACTATGGCTACACCTTC	CASSFQGADNYGYTF
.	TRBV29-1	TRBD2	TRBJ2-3	TGCAGCGTGTTAACTAGCGGGAGAGGGGATACGCAGTATTTT	CSVLTSGRGDTQYF
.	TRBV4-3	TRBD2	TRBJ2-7	TGCGCCAGCAGCCAAGAACGGGGGGACGAGCAGTACTTC	CASSQERGDEQYF
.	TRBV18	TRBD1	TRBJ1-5	TGTGCCAGCTCATCCGGTCGCGGCGAGGACAGGGGATGGAGGAGTCAGCCCCAGCATTTT	CASSSGRGEDRGWRSQPQHF
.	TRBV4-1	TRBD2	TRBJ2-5	TGCGCCAGCAGCCTAGATGGACTAGCGGGACAAGAGACCCAGTACTTC	CASSLDGLAGQETQYF
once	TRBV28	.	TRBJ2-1	TGTGCCAGCAGTCGAGGGCTAAATGAGCAGTTCTTC	CASSRGLNEQFF